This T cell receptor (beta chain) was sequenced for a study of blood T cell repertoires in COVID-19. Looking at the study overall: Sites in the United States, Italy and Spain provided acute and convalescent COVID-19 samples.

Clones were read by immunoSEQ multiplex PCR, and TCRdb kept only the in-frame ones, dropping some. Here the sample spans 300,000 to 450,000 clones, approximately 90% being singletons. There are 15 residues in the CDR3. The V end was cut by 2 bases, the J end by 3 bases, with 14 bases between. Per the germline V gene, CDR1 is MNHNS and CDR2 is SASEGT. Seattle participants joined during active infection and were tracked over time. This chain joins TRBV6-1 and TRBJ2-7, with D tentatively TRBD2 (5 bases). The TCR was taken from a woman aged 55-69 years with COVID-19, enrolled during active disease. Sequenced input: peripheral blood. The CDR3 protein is CASSETASLNYEQYF. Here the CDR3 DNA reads TGTGCCAGCAGTGAAACTGCTAGCTTAAACTACGAGCAGTACTTC.